The 18 T cell receptor beta chains presented below share a single source sample, sequenced in a study of CD8+ T cells in alopecia areata (dated by TCRdb to between 2018 and 2020). Interpreted using the paper, the time point label stands for: around 28 days on oral tofacitinib. The treatment or condition label here, explained by the study, means: oral pan-JAK inhibitor, 5-10 mg twice daily. Peripheral blood and lesional scalp punch biopsies were obtained from patients with alopecia areata. The library was built by means of the immunoSEQ multiplex PCR assay. For TCR sequencing, RNA was extracted from every sample and reverse transcribed into cDNA to serve as template. The table comes from immuneACCESS by way of TCRdb, which keeps in-frame sequences with V and J called. Part of the clones is missing from these tables; in studies checked, under half for an unresolved V gene and the rest for unknown reasons. The sample contains around 4,600 clones, about 69% of them found a single time. Of the sample, about an eighth is held by the ten largest clones.

The material was skin, obtained at week 4, from a patient treated with tofacitinib. The receptors were gathered from a human donor with alopecia areata.

The V and J genes are TRBV7-2 and TRBJ2-1; 7 positions agree with TRBD1. J was trimmed by 7 bases and V by 8 bases; bases with no gene match: 14. The CDR3 covers 15 residues. The germline CDR1 and CDR2 sequences are SGHTA and FQGNSA. CDR3 nucleotides: TGTGCCAGCGGGACCGGGACAGCGAGTACTAATGAGCAGTTCTTC. It codes for CASGTGTASTNEQFF.

The rearrangement uses TRBV28 and TRBJ2-7, with D unresolved. V was trimmed by 5 bases and J by 4 bases, leaving 18 bases between them. Germline lookup yields CDR1 MDHEN and CDR2 SYDVKM. The CDR3 consists of 15 residues. Here the CDR3 reads CASSQPGPRRYEQYF. In DNA form, the CDR3 reads TGTGCCAGCAGTCAGCCGGGCCCCCGAAGGTACGAGCAGTACTTC.

The genes are TRBV5-8 and TRBJ1-5, with D possibly TRBD1 on 5 matching bases. Trimming shortened V by 2 bases and J by 4 bases, and 10 bases separated the two germline ends. The CDR3 extends over 14 amino acids. In germline, CDR1 is SGHTS, CDR2 YDEGEE. The CDR3 is CASSLGEPNQPQHF. The CDR3 DNA reads as TGTGCCAGCAGCTTAGGGGAACCGAATCAGCCCCAGCATTTT. The variable domain in full, with the rest retrieved from reference TRBV5-8 and TRBJ1-5, is EAGVTQSPTHLIKTRGQQATLRCSPISGHTSVYWYQQALGLGLQFLLWYDEGEERNRGNFPPRFSGRQFPNYSSELNVNALELEDSALYLCASSLGEPNQPQHFGDGTRLSIL.

The chain recombines TRBV9 with TRBJ2-1; unclear D gene. This CDR3 spans 15 amino acids. The V end lost 4 bases, the J end lost 5 bases, and 16 bases lay between the germline ends. Germline V gene lookup returns CDR1 SGDLS and CDR2 YYNGEE. The CDR3 is CASSPPNPRHNEQFF. The CDR3 nucleotides read TGTGCCAGCAGCCCCCCGAATCCCCGGCACAATGAGCAGTTCTTC.

V and J are TRBV2 and TRBJ2-7; D possibly matches TRBD1 or TRBD2 (6 bases each). The CDR3 loop spans 15 amino acids. Germline CDR1 SNHLY, CDR2 FYNNEI. V gave up 4 bases and J gave up 6 bases, with 19 bases separating them. The CDR3 nucleotides read TGTGCCAGCAGTGTGATTTGGGGGGCGTCTATCGAGCAGTACTTC. It yields the protein CASSVIWGASIEQYF.

This clone was counted a few times. This rearrangement joins TRBV6-1 to TRBJ2-1, with D maybe TRBD2 (5 bases). Germline values: CDR1 MNHNS, CDR2 SASEGT. The CDR3 is made up of 16 amino acids. The V and J ends lost 2 bases and 7 bases respectively, with 18 bases between them. CDR3 bases: TGTGCCAGCAGTGAATCTGGAGGTCTAGAGGTTAATGAGCAGTTCTTC. Residues: CASSESGGLEVNEQFF.

The chain uses TRBV4-3 and TRBJ2-3, with unresolved D. Trimming cost V 0 bases and J 6 bases, with 7 bases left between them. The CDR3 sequence is 13 residues long. Germline assignment: CDR1 LGHNA and CDR2 YSLEER. The chain's CDR3 is CASSQEWGDTQYF. The DNA of the CDR3 is TGCGCCAGCAGCCAAGAATGGGGTGATACGCAGTATTTT.

This rearrangement joins TRBV6-4 to TRBJ1-2, with a tentative D call TRBD1 (6 bases). Trimming cost V 4 bases and J 4 bases, with 7 bases left between them. CDR3 length: 12 residues. Looked up from germline, CDR1 is MRHNA and CDR2 is SNTAGT. The CDR3 region has the DNA TGTGCCAGCAGTGGGACAGTCTATGGCTACACCTTC. Its protein product is CASSGTVYGYTF.

This chain joins TRBV20-1 and TRBJ2-7; D call uncertain. This CDR3 comprises 11 residues. Germline V gene data show CDR1 as DFQATT and CDR2 as SNEGSKA (reference sequence). V was pared by 5 bases and J by 5 bases, with 10 bases between. The CDR3 sequence is CSAPSMDEQYF. CDR3 DNA: TGCAGTGCTCCTTCCATGGACGAGCAGTACTTC.

This clone turned up a few times. This rearrangement joins TRBV2 to TRBJ2-5, with TRBD2 as a possible D gene (6 bases). The germline CDR1 and CDR2 sequences are SNHLY and FYNNEI. CDR3 length: 13 residues. The germline V and J ends were trimmed by 4 bases and 8 bases, with 14 bases remaining between them. The CDR3 reads CASSAGTDSTQYF. The CDR3 coding sequence is TGTGCCAGCAGTGCCGGGACTGACAGTACCCAGTACTTC.

The chain is built from TRBV9 and TRBJ2-7, with TRBD2 as a possible D gene (5 bases). The CDR3 is 15 amino acids. Per the germline V gene, CDR1 is SGDLS and CDR2 is YYNGEE. The V gene lost 0 bases and the J gene lost 0 bases, with 10 bases spanning the gap. This CDR3 is CASSVGLSSSYEQYF. CDR3 DNA: TGTGCCAGCAGCGTAGGACTATCCAGCTCCTACGAGCAGTACTTC.

This clone was seen a few times. The rearrangement uses TRBV6-4 and TRBJ2-3, with 11 bases fitting TRBD2. V shed 2 bases, J shed 4 bases, and the junction held 2 bases outside the gene matches. The CDR3 has 15 residues. Germline V gene data show CDR1 as MRHNA and CDR2 as SNTAGT. CDR3 sequence (DNA): TGTGCCAGCAGTGACGGGACTAGCGGTGCAGATACGCAGTATTTT. Protein: CASSDGTSGADTQYF.

This clone was counted only a few times. Other DNA sequences from this sample encode an identical CDR3 as well. The chain is built from TRBV9 and TRBJ2-4; 7 bases fit TRBD2. J lost 6 bases, V lost 3 bases, and 6 bases had no gene match. This CDR3 comprises 14 residues. The germline gives CDR1 SGDLS, CDR2 YYNGEE. CDR3 DNA: TGTGCCAGCAGCGGTCCGGGCGGGGGAAACATTCAGTACTTC. Its translation: CASSGPGGGNIQYF.

V gene TRBV4-1 combines with J gene TRBJ2-5, with D tentatively TRBD1 (5 bases). Germline CDR1 is MGHRA and CDR2 is YSYEKL. V lost 0 bases, J lost 1 base, and 9 bases lay in between. This CDR3 comprises 15 residues. The CDR3 spells CASSQDGHPQETQYF. CDR3 coding DNA: TGCGCCAGCAGCCAAGACGGACACCCCCAAGAGACCCAGTACTTC.

Written as DNA, the CDR3 is TGTGCCAGCAGCTCCAGGGAGGGCTACGAGCAGTACTTC. Its translation is CASSSREGYEQYF. The rearrangement uses TRBV6-5 and TRBJ2-5; TRBD2 matches at 7 bases. Gene TRBJ2-7 matches the end of the DNA better, so the J call may be wrong. Germline loops: CDR1 MNHEY, CDR2 SVGAGI. There are 13 residues in the CDR3.

The chain joins TRBV6-6 to TRBJ1-3, with D perhaps matching TRBD1 (5 bases). Trimming stripped 6 bases from V and 4 bases from J, with 16 bases between. The germline CDR1 and CDR2 sequences are MNHNY and SVGAGI (reference sequence). The CDR3 is made up of 15 amino acids. CDR3 amino acids: CASRQTGTGGNTIYF. The CDR3 DNA sequence: TGTGCCAGCAGACAAACCGGGACTGGAGGAAACACCATATATTTT.

The chain joins TRBV6-1 to TRBJ2-1; D remains ambiguous. Trimming pared 5 bases from V and 9 bases from J, leaving 17 bases between. The V gene's germline CDR1 is MNHNS and CDR2 SASEGT. The CDR3 is made up of 14 amino acids. The CDR3 region is CASSLRFPDTEQFF. The CDR3, as DNA: TGTGCCAGCAGTTTGCGATTTCCTGACACTGAGCAGTTCTTC.

This clone was seen a few times. The chain is built from TRBV6-1 and TRBJ2-3, with 7 nucleotides matching TRBD1. The CDR3 sequence is 14 residues long. The trim removed 3 bases at V and 4 bases at J, leaving 4 bases unmatched. The germline V gene encodes CDR1 MNHNS and CDR2 SASEGT. CDR3 residues: CASSDGQDADTQYF. In DNA, the CDR3 is TGTGCCAGCAGTGACGGACAGGACGCAGATACGCAGTATTTT.